The present T cell receptor (beta chain) was sequenced within a study of blood T cell repertoires in COVID-19. About the study: Spain, Italy and the United States supplied samples that represented acute and convalescent COVID-19. Sources were T cells, B-cell-depleted T cells, or PBMCs; the material itself was cDNA or gDNA.

In the original workflow: Nucleated cell counts were estimated from reference gene primer amplification. The repertoire was sequenced with immunoSEQ multiplex PCR; TCRdb's copy has only in-frame clones and lacks some. Clonal size and the V and J genes are those of that table, whereas D and trimming came from the DNA. The repertoire includes 220,000 or so clones, around 82% of them detected once, and more than 2.5% sits in the top ten. The germline CDR1 and CDR2 sequences are LGHNA and YNFKEQ. This CDR3 comprises 15 residues. V lost 6 bases, J lost 2 bases, and 5 bases stayed unmatched. The TCR sequence derives from a woman between 25 and 40 years old who had recovered from COVID-19. The chain employs TRBV4-2 and TRBJ2-7; 12 bases line up with TRBD2. Specimen: peripheral blood. CDR3 in DNA: TGTGCCAGCAGGCGAAGACTAGCGGGAGCCTACGAGCAGTACTTC. Residues: CASRRRLAGAYEQYF.